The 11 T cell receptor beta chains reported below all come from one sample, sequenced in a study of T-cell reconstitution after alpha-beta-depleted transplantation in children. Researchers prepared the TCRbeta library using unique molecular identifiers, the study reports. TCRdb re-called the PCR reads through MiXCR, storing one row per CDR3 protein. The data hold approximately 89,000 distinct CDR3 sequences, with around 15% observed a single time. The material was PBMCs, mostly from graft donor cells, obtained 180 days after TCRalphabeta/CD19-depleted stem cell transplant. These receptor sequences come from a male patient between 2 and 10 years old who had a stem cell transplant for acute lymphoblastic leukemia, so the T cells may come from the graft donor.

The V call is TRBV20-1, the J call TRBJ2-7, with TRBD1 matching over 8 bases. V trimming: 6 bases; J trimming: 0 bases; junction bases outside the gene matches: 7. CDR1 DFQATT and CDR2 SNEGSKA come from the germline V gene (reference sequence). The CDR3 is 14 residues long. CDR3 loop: CSARQGTSSYEQYF. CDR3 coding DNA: TGCAGTGCGCGACAGGGGACGAGCTCCTACGAGCAGTACTTC.

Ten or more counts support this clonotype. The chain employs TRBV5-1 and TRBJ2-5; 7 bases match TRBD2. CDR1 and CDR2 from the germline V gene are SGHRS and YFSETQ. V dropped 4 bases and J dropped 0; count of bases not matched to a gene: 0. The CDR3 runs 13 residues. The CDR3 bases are TGCGCCAGCAGCCGGGGGGACCAAGAGACCCAGTACTTC. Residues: CASSRGDQETQYF.

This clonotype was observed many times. Here the CDR3 DNA reads TGCGCCAGCAGCTTGGAGGGATTTAATTCACCCCTCCACTTT. This encodes CASSLEGFNSPLHF. The gene calls are TRBV5-1 and TRBJ1-6, with D unclear. There are 14 residues in the CDR3. V was clipped by 0 bases and J by 6 bases, with 7 bases between them. Germline values: CDR1 SGHRS, CDR2 YFSETQ.

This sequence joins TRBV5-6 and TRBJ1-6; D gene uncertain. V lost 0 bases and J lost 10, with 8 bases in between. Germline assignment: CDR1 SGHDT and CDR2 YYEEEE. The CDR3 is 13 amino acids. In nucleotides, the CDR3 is TGTGCCAGCAGCTTGGAACGGGAGTCACCCCTCCACTTT. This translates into CASSLERESPLHF.

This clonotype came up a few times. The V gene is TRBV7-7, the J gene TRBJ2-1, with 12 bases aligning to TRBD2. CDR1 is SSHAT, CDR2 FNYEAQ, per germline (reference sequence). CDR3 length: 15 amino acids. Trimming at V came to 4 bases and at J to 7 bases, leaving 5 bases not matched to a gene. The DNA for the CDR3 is TGTGCCAGCAGCTCTGGGACTAGCGGGCCGAATGAGCAGTTCTTC. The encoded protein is CASSSGTSGPNEQFF.

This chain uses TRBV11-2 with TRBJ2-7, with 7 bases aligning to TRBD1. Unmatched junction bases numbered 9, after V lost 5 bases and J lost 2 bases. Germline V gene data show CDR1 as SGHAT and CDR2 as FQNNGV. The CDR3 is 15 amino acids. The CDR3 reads CASSLYRDSAYEQYF. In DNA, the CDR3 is TGTGCCAGCAGCCTCTACCGGGACAGCGCCTACGAGCAGTACTTC.

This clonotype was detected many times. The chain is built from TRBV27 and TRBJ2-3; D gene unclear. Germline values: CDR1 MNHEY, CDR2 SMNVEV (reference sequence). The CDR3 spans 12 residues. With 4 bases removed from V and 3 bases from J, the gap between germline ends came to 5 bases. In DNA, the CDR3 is TGTGCCAGCAGTTCGTGGACAGATACGCAGTATTTT. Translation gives CASSSWTDTQYF.

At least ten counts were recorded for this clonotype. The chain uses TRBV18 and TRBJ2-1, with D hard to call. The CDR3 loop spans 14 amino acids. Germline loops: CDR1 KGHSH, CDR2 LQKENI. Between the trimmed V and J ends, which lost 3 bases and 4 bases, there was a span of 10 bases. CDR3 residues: CASSPPTAYNEQFF. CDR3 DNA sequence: TGTGCCAGCTCACCCCCCACGGCTTACAATGAGCAGTTCTTC.

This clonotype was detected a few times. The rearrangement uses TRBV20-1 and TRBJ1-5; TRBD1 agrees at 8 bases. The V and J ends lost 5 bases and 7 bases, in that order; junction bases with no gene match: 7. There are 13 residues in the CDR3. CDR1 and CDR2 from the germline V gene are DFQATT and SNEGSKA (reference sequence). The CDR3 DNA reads TGCAGTGCTTCGACAGGGGTCGAGCAGCCCCAGCATTTT. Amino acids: CSASTGVEQPQHF.

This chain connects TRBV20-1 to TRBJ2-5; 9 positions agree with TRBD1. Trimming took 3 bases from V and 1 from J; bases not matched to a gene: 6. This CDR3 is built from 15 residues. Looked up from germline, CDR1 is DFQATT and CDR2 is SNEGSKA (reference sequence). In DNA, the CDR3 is TGCAGTGCTAGTTCCAACAGGGGGCCCCAAGAGACCCAGTACTTC. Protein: CSASSNRGPQETQYF.

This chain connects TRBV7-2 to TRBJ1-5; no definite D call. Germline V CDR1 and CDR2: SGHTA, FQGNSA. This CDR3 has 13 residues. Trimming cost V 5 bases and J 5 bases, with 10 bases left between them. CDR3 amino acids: CASSPVPDQPQHF. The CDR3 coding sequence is TGTGCCAGCAGCCCCGTTCCCGATCAGCCCCAGCATTTT.